These 22 T cell receptor beta chains originate from one sample sequenced in a study of cytomegalovirus exposure and HLA in healthy donors. The PCR used 60 Vbeta and 13 Jbeta primers. The data were produced by immunoSEQ multiplex PCR, yet TCRdb's version contains in-frame clones alone and is incomplete. This table lists approximately 120,000 clones. Material: PBMCs. The receptor source for this set is a young man in good health and CMV-seronegative.

The rearrangement links TRBV11-2 to TRBJ2-7; a possible D gene is TRBD2 (5 bases). V was shortened by 4 bases and J by 3 bases, with 13 bases between the two germline ends. Germline lookup yields CDR1 SGHAT and CDR2 FQNNGV. This CDR3 comprises 14 residues. CDR3 nucleotide sequence: TGTGCCAGCAGCTCCCTTCGAGGGAGCTACGAGCAGTACTTC. This sequence encodes CASSSLRGSYEQYF. The entire variable domain, with the rest obtained from reference TRBV11-2 and TRBJ2-7, is as follows: EAGVAQSPRYKIIEKRQSVAFWCNPISGHATLYWYQQILGQGPKLLIQFQNNGVVDDSQLPKDRFSAERLKGVDSTLKIQPAKLEDSAVYLCASSSLRGSYEQYFGPGTRLTVT.

The chain recombines TRBV6-1 with TRBJ2-3; 9 bases are shared with TRBD2. Looked up from germline, CDR1 is MNHNS and CDR2 is SASEGT. With 8 bases clipped from V and 1 base from J, the junction kept 4 bases outside the gene matches. The CDR3 is 14 residues long. This CDR3 is CASERTSGTDTQYF. The CDR3 nucleotides read TGTGCCAGCGAAAGGACTAGCGGCACAGATACGCAGTATTTT.

J is TRBJ2-7 and V is TRBV5-1, with 9 bases identical to TRBD2. Looked up from germline, CDR1 is SGHRS and CDR2 is YFSETQ. This CDR3 spans 16 amino acids. The J segment lost 3 bases and the V segment lost 4 bases, leaving 11 bases of the junction unmatched. CDR3 sequence: CASSQLSGSGIYEQYF. The CDR3 DNA reads TGCGCCAGCAGCCAACTTAGCGGGAGCGGTATCTACGAGCAGTACTTC.

The J gene is TRBJ1-1, the V gene TRBV5-5; D unresolved. Germline lookup yields CDR1 SGHKS and CDR2 YYEKEE (reference sequence). Trimming left V 3 bases short and J 10 bases short, with 13 bases between. The CDR3 consists of 12 residues. CDR3 DNA: TGTGCCAGCAGCTCCGACACCCCCCGAGCTTTCTTT. It encodes CASSSDTPRAFF.

The chain joins TRBV19 to TRBJ1-5, with 7 bases matching TRBD1. CDR1 and CDR2 from the germline V gene are LNHDA and SQIVND (reference sequence). CDR3 size: 14 residues. Unmatched junction bases numbered 9, after V lost 8 bases and J lost 5 bases. Here the CDR3 reads CASAYGTDYQPQHF. The CDR3, as DNA: TGTGCCAGTGCCTATGGGACAGATTATCAGCCCCAGCATTTT. Supplemented by reference TRBV19 and TRBJ1-5, the full variable domain reads DGGITQSPKYLFRKEGQNVTLSCEQNLNHDAMYWYRQDPGQGLRLIYYSQIVNDFQKGDIAEGYSVSREKKESFPLTVTSAQKNPTAFYLCASAYGTDYQPQHFGDGTRLSIL.

The rearrangement links TRBV7-9 to TRBJ1-1; 8 bases align to TRBD1. The ends lost 5 bases at V and 4 bases at J; junction bases unmatched: 15. From germline, CDR1 is SEHNR and CDR2 FQNEAQ (reference sequence). The CDR3 sequence is 17 residues long. The CDR3 nucleotides are TGTGCCAGCAGCGACAGGGGTCCCTTGGGGGAAGGCACTGAAGCTTTCTTT. Amino acid sequence: CASSDRGPLGEGTEAFF.

This chain connects TRBV19 to TRBJ2-3; tentative D call: TRBD2 (5 bases). CDR1 and CDR2 from the germline V gene are LNHDA and SQIVND (reference sequence). Trimming stripped 3 bases from V and 3 bases from J, with 10 bases between. The CDR3 is 14 residues long. This chain's CDR3 is CASSISAVTDTQYF. The CDR3 coding sequence is TGTGCCAGTAGTATCTCAGCGGTAACAGATACGCAGTATTTT. The whole variable domain, remainder taken from reference TRBV19 and TRBJ2-3, is DGGITQSPKYLFRKEGQNVTLSCEQNLNHDAMYWYRQDPGQGLRLIYYSQIVNDFQKGDIAEGYSVSREKKESFPLTVTSAQKNPTAFYLCASSISAVTDTQYFGPGTRLTVL.

The chain has TRBV6-6 and TRBJ2-7, with 7 bases lining up with TRBD1. J gave up 3 bases and V 7 bases, and 9 bases lay outside the gene matches. The CDR3 length is 14 residues. Per the germline V gene, CDR1 is MNHNY and CDR2 is SVGAGI (reference sequence). CDR3 residues: CASTIGQAGYEQYF. The CDR3 nucleotides read TGTGCCAGCACTATTGGACAGGCGGGCTACGAGCAGTACTTC.

This chain uses TRBV10-3 with TRBJ2-3; the match to TRBD2 covers 7 bases. V gave up 10 bases and J gave up 2 bases; unmatched junction bases: 6. This CDR3 has 13 amino acids. Germline assignment: CDR1 ENHRY and CDR2 SYGVKD. The DNA for the CDR3 is TGTGCCACTAGCGGAGAATACACAGATACGCAGTATTTT. Protein: CATSGEYTDTQYF.

The chain recombines TRBV7-9 with TRBJ2-7; 13 bases are shared with TRBD2. V lost 2 bases, J lost 2 bases, and 6 bases stayed unmatched. CDR1 is SEHNR and CDR2 is FQNEAQ in the germline V gene (reference sequence). The CDR3 runs 17 residues. The CDR3 coding sequence is TGTGCCAGCAGCTTAAAACTAGCGGGAGGGGCACCCTACGAGCAGTACTTC. Protein sequence: CASSLKLAGGAPYEQYF.

The chain's CDR3 is CASSESTSGRYEQYF. In DNA form, the CDR3 reads TGCGCCAGCAGTGAGTCGACTAGCGGGAGATACGAGCAGTACTTC. V usage is TRBV10-1 and J usage is TRBJ2-7, with 12 bases matching TRBD2. Germline values: CDR1 WNHNN, CDR2 SYGVQD (reference sequence). CDR3 size: 15 residues. With V trimmed by 0 bases and J by 4 bases, 1 base remained unmatched.

The gene calls are TRBV28 and TRBJ2-3; 7 nucleotides align to TRBD2. Unmatched junction bases numbered 9, after V lost 7 bases and J lost 8 bases. The CDR3 is 13 amino acids. CDR1 is MDHEN, CDR2 SYDVKM, per germline. The DNA for the CDR3 is TGTGCCAGCATCCGGCTAGCGGAGTCTACGCAGTATTTT. Its protein product is CASIRLAESTQYF.

This rearrangement joins TRBV18 to TRBJ1-3; maybe TRBD1 (5 bases). Per germline, CDR1 KGHSH and CDR2 LQKENI. CDR3 length: 15 amino acids. V was cut by 2 bases and J by 6 bases, with 14 bases left in between. The CDR3 protein is CASSPGPAGVNTIYF. The DNA for the CDR3 is TGTGCCAGCTCACCAGGCCCGGCGGGGGTAAACACCATATATTTT.

Here the CDR3 DNA reads TGCAGCGCTTACATTCGAGCGGGATTGTGGGATACGCAGTATTTT. Translation: CSAYIRAGLWDTQYF. The chain uses TRBV29-1 and TRBJ2-3; 7 nucleotides line up with TRBD2. The length of the CDR3 is 15 residues. The V gene's germline CDR1 is SQVTM and CDR2 ANQGSEA. V lost 7 bases and J lost 6; bases outside the gene matches: 16.

The gene calls are TRBV11-2 and TRBJ2-5, with D perhaps TRBD1 (6 bases). Germline V gene data show CDR1 as SGHAT and CDR2 as FQNNGV. Trimming removed 7 bases at V and 2 bases at J, with 17 bases between. The CDR3 extends over 15 amino acids. This CDR3 is CASTIRGHLQETQYF. CDR3 bases: TGTGCCAGCACCATACGGGGACACTTACAAGAGACCCAGTACTTC.

V and J are TRBV27 and TRBJ2-3; maybe TRBD2 (5 bases). The CDR3 is 17 amino acids. Germline values: CDR1 MNHEY, CDR2 SMNVEV (reference sequence). The V gene lost 4 bases and the J gene lost 2 bases, with 19 bases spanning the gap. CDR3 in DNA: TGTGCCAGCAGTTCCGAGAGTAGAGGGATGGCCACAGATACGCAGTATTTT. This sequence encodes CASSSESRGMATDTQYF.

The chain is built from TRBV28 and TRBJ2-7; 7 nucleotides align to TRBD1. CDR3 length equals 15 residues. Germline CDR1 and CDR2: MDHEN and SYDVKM. Unmatched junction bases numbered 8, after V lost 5 bases and J lost 1 base. In DNA form, the CDR3 reads TGTGCCAGCAGTGGCGGACAGGCCGAGTCCTACGAGCAGTACTTC. It codes for CASSGGQAESYEQYF.

CDR3 DNA sequence: TGTGCCAGCAGGGAAGTCAGGGATTCGTACACTGAAGCTTTCTTT. Protein: CASREVRDSYTEAFF. The chain carries TRBV7-9 and TRBJ1-1, with a tentative D call TRBD1 (5 bases). The CDR3 contains 15 residues. Trimming removed 6 bases from V and 3 bases from J, with 17 bases in between. Germline CDR1 SEHNR, CDR2 FQNEAQ (reference sequence).

This rearrangement joins TRBV6-1 to TRBJ1-1, with 10 bases aligning to TRBD1. V shed 10 bases, J shed 5 bases, and the junction held 7 bases outside the gene matches. The CDR3 has 13 residues. Germline-derived CDR1 and CDR2 are MNHNS and SASEGT. Here the CDR3 DNA reads TGTGCCACCGGGGACAGGGGCTTGACTGAAGCTTTCTTT. This encodes CATGDRGLTEAFF.

The J gene is TRBJ2-1, the V gene TRBV27; 7 nucleotides agree with TRBD1. There are 14 residues in the CDR3. J lost 6 bases, V lost 4 bases, and 6 bases had no gene match. The germline V gene has CDR1 MNHEY and CDR2 SMNVEV (reference sequence). This CDR3 reads CASSWQGVGNEQFF. For the CDR3, the DNA is TGTGCCAGCAGTTGGCAGGGGGTAGGCAATGAGCAGTTCTTC.

The chain joins TRBV2 to TRBJ1-4; 7 positions match TRBD1. CDR1 and CDR2 from the germline V gene are SNHLY and FYNNEI. Losses at the gene ends were 6 bases for V and 4 bases for J; bases not matched to a gene: 5. CDR3 size: 14 residues. The CDR3 sequence is CASRGTDFNEKLFF. DNA for the CDR3: TGTGCCAGCAGGGGGACAGATTTTAATGAAAAACTGTTTTTT.

The chain is built from TRBV7-2 and TRBJ2-1, with 14 bases matching TRBD2. Germline trimming cut 4 bases from V and 12 bases from J; bases unmatched to any gene: 14. The germline V gene has CDR1 SGHTA and CDR2 FQGNSA. The CDR3 contains 17 residues. The CDR3 region has the DNA TGTGCCAGCAGCTCCAAGGCCGGGACTAGCGGGAGCTGGGGGCAGTTCTTC. Translated: CASSSKAGTSGSWGQFF.